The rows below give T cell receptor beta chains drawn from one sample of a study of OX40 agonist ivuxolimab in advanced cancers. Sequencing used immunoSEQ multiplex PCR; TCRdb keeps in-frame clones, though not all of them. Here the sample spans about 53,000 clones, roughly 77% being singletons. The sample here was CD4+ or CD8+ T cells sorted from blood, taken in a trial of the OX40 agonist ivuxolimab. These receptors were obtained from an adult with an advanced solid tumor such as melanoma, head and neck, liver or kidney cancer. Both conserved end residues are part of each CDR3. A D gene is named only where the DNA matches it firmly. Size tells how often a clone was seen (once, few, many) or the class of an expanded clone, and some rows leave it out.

TGCAGCGTTGCGTTGACAGGGGGCGCAAATCAGCCCCAGCATTTT CSVALTGGANQPQHF TRBJ1-5 . TRBV29-1 TRBD1
TGTGCCTGGAGTGTATCTCTCGGCAGGGGGGACACCGGGGAGCTGTTTTTT CAWSVSLGRGDTGELFF TRBJ2-2 . TRBV30 .
TGTGCCAGCAGCTTGAACGGTGATTCAGATACGCAGTATTTT CASSLNGDSDTQYF TRBJ2-3 . TRBV7-3 .
TGTGCCAGCAGCCCGCGGGCCAGCACAGATACGCAGTATTTT CASSPRASTDTQYF TRBJ2-3 . TRBV11-2 .
TGTGCCAGCTCTCTAGCGGGAGGAGGAGATACGCAGTATTTT CASSLAGGGDTQYF TRBJ2-3 . TRBV25-1 TRBD2
TGTGCCAGCAGGGTCGGGAGGGTAGGAGAAAAACTGTTTTTT CASRVGRVGEKLFF TRBJ1-4 . TRBV7-2 .
TGTGCCAGCAGTTACCGGGCCTCCCAACATACGCAGTATTTT CASSYRASQHTQYF TRBJ2-3 . TRBV6-5 .
TGCGCCAGTCGGGTCGGCCCCTTGTTGGGGGATGAGCAGTTCTTC CASRVGPLLGDEQFF TRBJ2-1 . TRBV5-1 .
TGTGCCAGCAGCTCCGACAGGACCTTGAATGAAAAACTGTTTTTT CASSSDRTLNEKLFF TRBJ1-4 . TRBV7-8 .
TGTGCCAGCAGCTTGTTCGGAGGGACAGGGTACGGCAATCAGCCCCAGCATTTT CASSLFGGTGYGNQPQHF TRBJ1-5 . TRBV5-6 TRBD1
TGTGCCAGCAGCTTGGGGACTGAGAATTCACCCCTCCACTTT CASSLGTENSPLHF TRBJ1-6 few TRBV7-3 .
TGCAGCGTGGGGGCGACAGATACGCAGTATTTT CSVGATDTQYF TRBJ2-3 . TRBV29-1 .
TGTGCCAGCAGGACCCGACGGCAGGGGAAAAACTATGGCTACACCTTC CASRTRRQGKNYGYTF TRBJ1-2 . TRBV5-6 .
TGCGCCAGCAGACAGGGAGCCACTAATGAAAAACTGTTTTTT CASRQGATNEKLFF TRBJ1-4 . TRBV5-1 .
TGTGCCAGCAGCTTGTATCAGAATAATTCACCCCTCCACTTT CASSLYQNNSPLHF TRBJ1-6 . TRBV5-8 .
TGTGCCAGTAGCATGGCTTTCGGGACCCAAGAGACCCAGTACTTC CASSMAFGTQETQYF TRBJ2-5 . TRBV19 .
TGTGCCACCAGCAGAATCTACCAGCAGTACTTC CATSRIYQQYF TRBJ2-7 . TRBV15 .
TGTGCCAGCAGCCCAGGTGTGGATCAGCCCCAGCATTTT CASSPGVDQPQHF TRBJ1-5 many TRBV4-2 .